Listed below are T cell receptor beta chains from one sample, sequenced in a study of blood T cell repertoires in COVID-19. Only in-frame clones appear in the TCRdb table, and some are missing; sequencing was by immunoSEQ multiplex PCR. This table holds over 150,000 clones, more than 70% found once. Sequenced material: peripheral blood. The source is a woman older than 75 with active or convalescent COVID-19. Both conserved end residues are part of each CDR3. A D gene is named only where the DNA matches it firmly. Clone size appears in some rows only: once, few, many, or a class for an expanded clone.

v_gene	abundance	d_gene	j_gene	CDR3aa	CDR3nt
TRBV6-1	NA	NA	TRBJ1-1	CASSESGTEAFF	TGTGCCAGCAGTGAATCGGGCACTGAAGCTTTCTTT
TRBV10-1	NA	TRBD1	TRBJ2-3	CASRPGQGASRDTQYF	TGCGCCAGCAGACCGGGACAGGGGGCATCGAGAGATACGCAGTATTTT
TRBV12-3/TRBV12-4	NA	NA	TRBJ1-1	CASSLQVNTEAFF	TGTGCCAGCAGCTTACAGGTTAACACTGAAGCTTTCTTT
TRBV5-1	NA	NA	TRBJ2-7	CASSVGTGAYEQYF	TGCGCCAGCAGCGTGGGGACGGGAGCCTACGAGCAGTACTTC
TRBV20-1	NA	NA	TRBJ2-5	CSASAPGMGTQYF	TGCAGTGCTAGTGCTCCCGGGATGGGGACCCAGTACTTC
TRBV7-3	NA	NA	TRBJ2-1	CASSLTRDLSSYNEQFF	TGTGCCAGCAGCTTAACCCGGGACTTAAGCTCCTACAATGAGCAGTTCTTC
TRBV7-8	NA	TRBD1	TRBJ1-1	CASSLERVRDRGLEAFF	TGTGCCAGCAGCTTAGAACGTGTCCGGGACAGGGGGCTTGAAGCTTTCTTT
TRBV7-2	NA	NA	TRBJ2-1	CASRAPPTNEQFF	TGTGCCAGCAGGGCCCCCCCAACGAATGAGCAGTTCTTC
TRBV5-1	few	NA	TRBJ2-3	CASSRIGADTQYF	TGCGCCAGCAGCCGAATAGGAGCAGATACGCAGTATTTT
TRBV5-1	once	TRBD1	TRBJ1-2	CASSLAPGTGGYNYGYTF	TGCGCCAGCAGCTTGGCTCCCGGGACAGGGGGCTACAACTATGGCTACACCTTC
TRBV9	NA	TRBD1	TRBJ2-6	CASSLNSGTVVSGANVLTF	TGTGCCAGCAGTCTCAACTCCGGGACAGTCGTCTCTGGGGCCAACGTCCTGACTTTC
TRBV5-4	NA	TRBD2	TRBJ2-7	CASSLKVAGRPTDF	TGTGCCAGCAGCTTGAAGGTAGCGGGCCGGCCAACGGACTTC
TRBV7-3	NA	TRBD1	TRBJ1-2	CASSSPGTEFPLAF	TGTGCCAGCAGCAGCCCAGGGACAGAGTTTCCCCTCGCCTTC
TRBV5-4	NA	TRBD2	TRBJ2-3	CASSLKSGVRDTQYF	TGTGCCAGCAGCTTGAAGAGCGGGGTAAGGGATACGCAGTATTTT
TRBV5-1	NA	NA	TRBJ2-2	CASSFEPKNTGELFF	TGCGCCAGCAGCTTTGAGCCAAAGAACACCGGGGAGCTGTTTTTT
TRBV2	NA	NA	TRBJ1-1	CASSQGITEAFF	TGTGCCAGCAGCCAGGGGATCACTGAAGCTTTCTTT
TRBV9	NA	TRBD2	TRBJ2-3	CASSVGLAGVLADTQYF	TGTGCCAGCAGCGTAGGACTAGCGGGAGTATTGGCAGATACGCAGTATTTT
TRBV5-1	once	NA	TRBJ2-7	CASSLERRQRSSYEQYF	TGCGCCAGCAGCTTGGAACGGCGGCAGAGAAGCTCCTACGAGCAGTACTTC
TRBV5-1	NA	TRBD1	TRBJ1-1	CASSFFGTDTEAFF	TGCGCCAGCAGCTTCTTCGGGACAGACACTGAAGCTTTCTTT
TRBV6-5	NA	TRBD1	TRBJ2-1	CASRRDRADNEQFF	TGTGCCAGCAGACGGGACAGGGCCGACAATGAGCAGTTCTTC
TRBV7-3	NA	TRBD2	TRBJ2-3	CASSLRGLAGDTQYF	TGTGCCAGCAGCTTACGCGGGCTAGCGGGAGATACGCAGTATTTT
TRBV4-2	NA	NA	TRBJ2-3	CASSPRTGDTQYF	TGTGCCAGCAGCCCAAGGACGGGGGATACGCAGTATTTT
TRBV11-3	NA	NA	TRBJ2-3	CASSPESDTQYF	TGTGCCAGCAGCCCAGAATCGGATACGCAGTATTTT
TRBV5-1	once	NA	TRBJ2-1	CASSLSQGANNEQFF	TGCGCCAGCAGCTTGTCACAAGGGGCCAATAATGAGCAGTTCTTC
TRBV5-1	NA	NA	TRBJ2-2	CASSLVSVANTGELFF	TGCGCCAGCAGCTTGGTATCTGTCGCGAACACCGGGGAGCTGTTTTTT
TRBV15	NA	NA	TRBJ1-4	CATSRDSGRANEKLFF	TGTGCCACCAGCAGAGATTCCGGGAGAGCTAATGAAAAACTGTTTTTT
TRBV3-1/TRBV3-2	NA	NA	TRBJ2-4	CASSQAPGLLAKNIQYF	TGTGCCAGCAGCCAAGCCCCGGGACTCCTAGCCAAAAACATTCAGTACTTC
TRBV5-4	NA	NA	TRBJ2-1	CASSLQGTIYNEQFF	TGTGCCAGCAGCTTGCAGGGGACCATCTACAATGAGCAGTTCTTC
TRBV29-1	NA	NA	TRBJ2-2	CSVGQVDTGELFF	TGCAGCGTTGGTCAGGTGGATACCGGGGAGCTGTTTTTT
TRBV6-6	NA	NA	TRBJ2-5	CASSYSGRGETQYF	TGTGCCAGCAGTTACTCGGGTCGGGGGGAGACCCAGTACTTC
TRBV5-1	once	TRBD2	TRBJ2-2	CASSLESGRASGELFF	TGCGCCAGCAGCTTGGAAAGCGGGAGGGCCTCCGGGGAGCTGTTTTTT
TRBV19	NA	TRBD1	TRBJ2-1	CASKSGQGIAEQFF	TGTGCCAGTAAATCGGGACAGGGAATCGCTGAGCAGTTCTTC
TRBV12-3/TRBV12-4	NA	NA	TRBJ1-3	CASSFFGGTIYF	TGTGCCAGCAGTTTTTTCGGTGGCACCATATATTTT
TRBV5-1	NA	NA	TRBJ1-2	CASSLDRYGYTF	TGCGCCAGCAGCTTAGACAGATATGGCTACACCTTC
TRBV5-8	NA	NA	TRBJ1-5	CASSARQYSNQPQHF	TGTGCCAGCAGCGCCAGACAGTATAGCAATCAGCCCCAGCATTTT
TRBV7-9	NA	NA	TRBJ2-3	CASSFLAGQVDTQYF	TGTGCCAGCAGCTTCCTAGCGGGACAGGTAGATACGCAGTATTTT
TRBV5-1	NA	TRBD1	TRBJ1-2	CASSFGDRYGYTF	TGCGCCAGCAGCTTCGGGGACAGATATGGCTACACCTTC
TRBV5-1	NA	TRBD1	TRBJ2-1	CASSLGQGAREQFF	TGCGCCAGCAGCTTAGGGCAGGGGGCGCGCGAGCAGTTCTTC
TRBV29-1	NA	NA	TRBJ1-1	CSVTPGGNTEAFF	TGCAGCGTGACCCCCGGGGGGAACACTGAAGCTTTCTTT